This T cell receptor beta chain was sequenced in a study of blood T cells in healthy people across ages (dated by TCRdb to about 2015). Background on the whole study: In model experiments, template switching captured about one uniquely barcoded TCR beta cDNA molecule for every two T cells. The study measured age-related changes in TCR beta repertoire diversity using deep sequencing normalized with unique cDNA molecular identifiers. Four age groups were formed from the donors: young (average about 17 years), middle-aged (approximately 41), aged (over 55) and long-lived (82). To avoid experimental bias, donors of different ages were randomly spread across the sequencing lanes. Using the same blood draw, the study looked at two additional independent replicas of 1 million unique cDNA reads for two donors, one aged 18 to 30 and the other aged 80 or older.

Comment on this clonotype: The target of this receptor is not known. No base qualities exist here, and no much larger clone lies one base off it.

Library preparation used 5' RACE. Sequencing used an Illumina HiSeq 2500. A second PCR of 7 to 11 cycles was performed with a sample-barcoded 5' primer and a J-beta primer mix. A template-switch 5' adaptor carrying 12 random nucleotides introduced a unique molecular identifier onto each TCR beta cDNA molecule. Each sample yielded at least 3 million CDR3-containing paired-end reads. All of the RNA was converted into first-strand cDNA using the Mint cDNA synthesis kit, with a TRBC-specific oligonucleotide serving as the primer. Following uracil-DNA glycosylase treatment, a first 18-cycle PCR with universal primers M1SS and BC2_uni_R was performed on all cDNA. The authors processed their data as follows. For normalization, 1 million high-quality reads, each with a distinct molecular identifier, were randomly selected from each sample. Reads sharing molecular identifiers were discarded rather than binned into consensus sequences. MiTCR, with a Q25 quality threshold and the strictest error-elimination algorithm, was used for CDR3 identification, clonotype clustering and error correction. Lower-bound total TCR beta diversity was estimated with a nonparametric unseen species model using Euler transformation. TCRdb ran its own pipeline on the public reads, namely fastp trimming at Q25 and MiXCR clone calling, and kept in-frame beta chains. A single entry per CDR3 protein holds the most common genes and DNA from its merged rows. In this record, the V and J calls reflect TCRdb's handling and not the investigators' own analysis. This sample holds about 290,000 distinct CDR3 sequences; around 29% were observed only once. Over 25% of the sample is held by the ten biggest clonotypes.

The roughly 37 donors, aged about 6 to 90 years, were systemically healthy Caucasian individuals from Russia. Each donor gave approximately 9.4 milliliters of peripheral blood, drawn into EDTA-treated Vacutainer tubes. Ficoll-Paque density-gradient centrifugation was used to isolate PBMCs, with at least 7 million per sample. Total RNA, at least 6 micrograms per sample, was extracted from PBMCs with Trizol reagent. For every donor, flow cytometry on a PBMC aliquot measured the percentage of naive CD45RAhigh/CD27high T cells. Overall results and qualifications from the work: Observed TCR beta diversity correlated strongly with the percentage of naive T cells measured by flow cytometry. The CMV infection status of donors was not known, potentially confounding age-related changes in expanded clonotypes. The long-lived group showed more naive CD4+ T cells, fewer expanded clones and increased TCR diversity than the aged group, suggesting age selection. Since profiling was done on bulk unsorted PBMCs, naive and antigen-experienced compartments could not be conclusively compared. Estimates of total diversity from one million sequenced T cells were regarded as lower bounds and underestimates. Observed TCR beta diversity per million T cells fell roughly linearly with age, and a significant reduction was already apparent by age roughly 40.

The junction shows trimming of 5 bases on V and 0 bases on J, and the gene matches do not reach 7 bases of it. The CDR3 contains 16 residues, cysteine and phenylalanine counted. Solely the CDR3 DNA is kept, with 48 bases framed from the first base. For CDR1 and CDR2, the germline V gene lists MNHEY and SVGEGT. This clonotype was sampled from a woman in her 70s in good health. The specimen was blood. The chain employs TRBV6-2 or TRBV6-3 and TRBJ2-1; 7 bases in the junction line up with TRBD2. The nucleotide sequence reads as follows: TGTGCCAGCAGTATCCTCTCTAGCGGCTCCTACAATGAGCAGTTCTTC. Its protein is CASSILSSGSYNEQFF.